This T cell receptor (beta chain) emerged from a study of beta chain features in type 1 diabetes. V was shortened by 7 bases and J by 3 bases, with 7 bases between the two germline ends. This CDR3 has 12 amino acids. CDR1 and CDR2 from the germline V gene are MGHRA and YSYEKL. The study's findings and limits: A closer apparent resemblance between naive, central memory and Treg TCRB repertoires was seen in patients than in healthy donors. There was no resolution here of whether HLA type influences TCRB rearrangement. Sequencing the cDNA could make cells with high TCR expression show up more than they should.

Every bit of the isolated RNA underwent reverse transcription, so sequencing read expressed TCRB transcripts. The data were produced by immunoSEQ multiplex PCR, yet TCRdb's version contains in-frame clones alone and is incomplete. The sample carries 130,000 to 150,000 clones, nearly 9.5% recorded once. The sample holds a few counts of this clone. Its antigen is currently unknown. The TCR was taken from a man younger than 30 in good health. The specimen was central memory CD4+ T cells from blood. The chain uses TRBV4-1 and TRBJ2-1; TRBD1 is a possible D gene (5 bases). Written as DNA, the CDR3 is TGCGCCAGCATGCAGGGCTACAATGAGCAGTTCTTC. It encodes CASMQGYNEQFF.